The following is a TCR beta chain sequence with its context. This specimen belongs to a study of shared clonotypes between healthy human individuals. Profiled with immunoSEQ multiplex PCR; TCRdb holds only in-frame clones, not every one. This table has fewer than 650,000 clones, approximately 80% appearing once. The CDR3 totals 13 residues. The V and J ends lost 5 bases and 9 bases respectively, with 16 bases between them. The germline V gene encodes CDR1 SNHLY and CDR2 FYNNEI. The V gene is TRBV2, the J gene TRBJ1-1; weak D call: TRBD1 (6 bases). The sequence was collected from a woman in her thirties or forties in good health. Some clones in this sample may be carry-over from other donors' samples. What was sequenced was PBMCs. The CDR3 DNA follows: TGTGCCAGCAGTATAAACAGGGAAGGGAAAGCTTTCTTT. This encodes CASSINREGKAFF.